A selection of T cell receptor beta chains follows, all from one sample in a study of T cells in Graves' hyperthyroidism and ophthalmopathy. TCRdb reprocessed the multiplex PCR reads with MiXCR, giving one entry per CDR3 protein. The sample includes about 250,000 distinct CDR3 sequences, 20% to 25% of them seen just once. What was sequenced was blood. Every receptor here comes from a man aged 25-45 years with Graves' ophthalmopathy. Each CDR3 is given without its conserved first and last residue. Rows give clone size only sometimes, using once, few, many, or a class for an expanded clone.

j_call: TRBJ2-3; clone_size: many; v_call: TRBV5-5; cdr3_aa: ASSFNTDTQY
j_call: TRBJ1-1; clone_size: many; v_call: TRBV12-3/TRBV12-4; cdr3_aa: ASSLQGVGTEAF
j_call: TRBJ2-1; clone_size: many; v_call: TRBV11-2; cdr3_aa: ASSPRTSGYNEQF
j_call: TRBJ2-5; clone_size: few; v_call: TRBV28; cdr3_aa: ASSSLGGETQY
j_call: TRBJ1-5; clone_size: .; v_call: TRBV24-1; cdr3_aa: ATGGDNSNQPQH
j_call: TRBJ1-4; clone_size: few; v_call: TRBV7-8; cdr3_aa: ASSLAPPRTGGLNEKLF
j_call: TRBJ2-3; clone_size: .; v_call: TRBV12-3/TRBV12-4; cdr3_aa: ASSLRITRTDTQY
j_call: TRBJ2-1; clone_size: .; v_call: TRBV7-9; cdr3_aa: ASSLGDPSYNEQF
j_call: TRBJ2-1; clone_size: .; v_call: TRBV12-3/TRBV12-4; cdr3_aa: ASSLGLAGGQNEQF
j_call: TRBJ1-2; clone_size: few; v_call: TRBV20-1; cdr3_aa: SARKQGGEVRGYT
j_call: TRBJ2-2; clone_size: .; v_call: TRBV7-3; cdr3_aa: ASSSQGTGELF
j_call: TRBJ1-2; clone_size: few; v_call: TRBV6-6; cdr3_aa: ASSYLLPTGANYGYT
j_call: TRBJ2-7; clone_size: many; v_call: TRBV11-2; cdr3_aa: ASSSTASSGVWAEQY
j_call: TRBJ2-2; clone_size: .; v_call: TRBV28; cdr3_aa: ASYKGGITGELF
j_call: TRBJ2-7; clone_size: few; v_call: TRBV27; cdr3_aa: ASSTSSAGGFEQY
j_call: TRBJ2-3; clone_size: many; v_call: TRBV29-1; cdr3_aa: SVGAEETFTDTQY
j_call: TRBJ2-1; clone_size: .; v_call: TRBV3-1; cdr3_aa: ASSQDPLAGETYNEQF
j_call: TRBJ2-1; clone_size: .; v_call: TRBV6-1; cdr3_aa: ASSESGWGNEQF
j_call: TRBJ1-2; clone_size: .; v_call: TRBV7-2; cdr3_aa: ASRQTGPSGGYT
j_call: TRBJ1-4; clone_size: few; v_call: TRBV10-3; cdr3_aa: AISAQVGEKLF
j_call: TRBJ2-2; clone_size: .; v_call: TRBV5-1; cdr3_aa: ASSLEARAGHTGELF
j_call: TRBJ1-3; clone_size: few; v_call: TRBV12-5; cdr3_aa: ASGTGFTIY
j_call: TRBJ2-1; clone_size: few; v_call: TRBV20-1; cdr3_aa: SARDGTDNEQF
j_call: TRBJ2-1; clone_size: few; v_call: TRBV15; cdr3_aa: ATSRGGNEQF
j_call: TRBJ1-2; clone_size: .; v_call: TRBV29-1; cdr3_aa: SVEGYQDYGYT
j_call: TRBJ2-7; clone_size: many; v_call: TRBV3-1; cdr3_aa: ASSQLAGNEQY
j_call: TRBJ1-5; clone_size: many; v_call: TRBV28; cdr3_aa: ASSSRDRRDQPQH
j_call: TRBJ2-5; clone_size: many; v_call: TRBV11-1; cdr3_aa: ASSVDTYQETQY
j_call: TRBJ2-7; clone_size: .; v_call: TRBV5-1; cdr3_aa: ASNSIAGDEYEQY
j_call: TRBJ1-1; clone_size: .; v_call: TRBV24-1; cdr3_aa: ATSDLSYTEAF
j_call: TRBJ1-6; clone_size: .; v_call: TRBV12-3/TRBV12-4; cdr3_aa: ASSPGTHSSYNSPLH